These 6 T cell receptor beta chains share one sample of origin, sequenced in a study of human T cells and chemical hapten exposure. TCRdb re-called the RACE reads through MiXCR, storing one row per CDR3 protein. Of about 99,000 distinct CDR3 sequences detected, about an eighth appear once; the ten largest clones hold roughly 2.1%. Time point given: patch test 1, 2 weeks after DPC sensitization. The treatment was: therapeutic diphenylcyclopropenone sensitization with weekly scalp DPC. Sample: whole blood, taken in connection with sensitization to the hapten diphenylcyclopropenone (DPC). These receptor sequences come from a woman between 40 and 50 years old with alopecia areata. Some clones in this sample may be carry-over from other donors' samples.

This clonotype was recorded at least ten times. The V call is TRBV5-4, the J call TRBJ2-7; D call uncertain. The germline V and J ends were trimmed by 3 bases and 2 bases, with 15 bases remaining between them. The CDR3 runs 15 residues. CDR1 is SGHNT and CDR2 is YYREEE in the germline V gene (reference sequence). The CDR3: CASSSPHLGTYEQYF. The CDR3 bases are TGTGCCAGCAGCTCCCCCCACCTAGGAACCTACGAGCAGTACTTC. Filled out from reference TRBV5-4 and TRBJ2-7, the complete variable domain reads ETGVTQSPTHLIKTRGQQVTLRCSSQSGHNTVSWYQQALGQGPQFIFQYYREEENGRGNFPPRFSGLQFPNYSSELNVNALELDDSALYLCASSSPHLGTYEQYFGPGTRLTVT.

This clonotype was picked up many times. The chain is built from TRBV6-5 and TRBJ1-5; TRBD1 is a possible D gene (5 bases). Germline V gene lookup returns CDR1 MNHEY and CDR2 SVGAGI. The V and J ends lost 5 bases and 0 bases respectively, with 17 bases between them. The CDR3 loop spans 17 amino acids. The CDR3 DNA is TGTGCCAGCAGTCTCCACGGGCAGGGCTATAGCAATCAGCCCCAGCATTTT. Amino acid sequence: CASSLHGQGYSNQPQHF.

The chain recombines TRBV4-1 with TRBJ1-3, with TRBD1 as a possible D gene (6 bases). The CDR3 is 18 residues long. Trimming shortened V by 0 bases and J by 0 bases, and 15 bases separated the two germline ends. Germline V gives CDR1 MGHRA, CDR2 YSYEKL. Written as DNA, the CDR3 is TGCGCCAGCAGCCAAGAGAGGGACACAGAGAGCTCTGGAAACACCATATATTTT. The encoded protein is CASSQERDTESSGNTIYF.

This clonotype was detected many times. The rearrangement uses TRBV29-1 and TRBJ2-5; TRBD1 matches at 9 bases. The germline CDR1 and CDR2 sequences are SQVTM and ANQGSEA. The CDR3 has 14 amino acids. After removal of 5 bases from V and 5 bases from J, the junction contained 9 bases not matched to a gene. The CDR3 spells CSVNTGQGRETQYF. The CDR3 DNA reads TGCAGCGTTAATACGGGACAGGGTAGGGAGACCCAGTACTTC.

This chain links TRBV28 with TRBJ2-3; TRBD1 matches 10 bases. This CDR3 region has 15 residues. The trim removed 6 bases at V and 5 bases at J, leaving 8 bases unmatched. Germline V gene sequence: CDR1 MDHEN, CDR2 SYDVKM. In DNA, the CDR3 is TGTGCCAGCAGACTGGGACAGGGGAGGAGAGATACGCAGTATTTT. It yields the protein CASRLGQGRRDTQYF.

This clonotype has only a few counts. Here the CDR3 reads CASSLRGHWAYGYTF. The CDR3 DNA reads as TGTGCCAGCAGTTTGAGGGGACACTGGGCCTATGGCTACACCTTC. V is TRBV28 and J is TRBJ1-2, with a possible D match to TRBD1 (6 bases). The germline V and J ends were trimmed by 3 bases and 4 bases, with 15 bases remaining between them. The germline V gene has CDR1 MDHEN and CDR2 SYDVKM. The CDR3 runs to 15 residues.